These T cell receptor beta chains were read from a single sample in a study of post-analysis software for immune sequencing data. A single record per CDR3 protein comes from TCRdb applying MiXCR to the PCR reads. The sample has 650,000 to 850,000 distinct CDR3 sequences, approximately 57% seen once; the top ten hold 4.6%. Sequencing used blood. These receptor sequences come from a girl aged 10 to 17 with multiple sclerosis. Each CDR3 is given with its conserved first and last residue. Fields, in order: CDR3 DNA, CDR3 protein, J gene, D gene, V gene, clone size. A D gene is named only where the DNA matches it firmly. For some rows the clone size is stated as once, few or many, or as a class when expanded; others skip it.

DNA: TGTGCCAGCAGCTCGGGACGGGCCACAGGTACGCAGTATTTT
CDR3: CASSSGRATGTQYF
J: TRBJ2-3
D: -
V: TRBV7-2
size: -

DNA: TGTGCTAGTGGTCTCAGCACAGATACGCAGTATTTT
CDR3: CASGLSTDTQYF
J: TRBJ2-3
D: -
V: TRBV12-5
size: once

DNA: TGTGCCAGCAGGATGGGACTAGCTCAAGAGACCCAGTACTTC
CDR3: CASRMGLAQETQYF
J: TRBJ2-5
D: TRBD2
V: TRBV2
size: -

DNA: TGTGCCAGCAGCCAACAGGGACAGAGACAAGAGACCCAGTACTTC
CDR3: CASSQQGQRQETQYF
J: TRBJ2-5
D: TRBD1
V: TRBV4-2
size: -

DNA: TGTGTCATCAGAGGTCAAACGACGGACAACCCCCACTCTAACTATGGCTACACCTTC
CDR3: CVIRGQTTDNPHSNYGYTF
J: TRBJ1-2
D: -
V: TRBV10-3
size: -

DNA: TGTGCCAGCAGCCCGTTCGGCAGGAGCACTAATGAAAAACTGTTTTTT
CDR3: CASSPFGRSTNEKLFF
J: TRBJ1-4
D: -
V: TRBV7-9
size: -

DNA: TGTGCCACCAGCAGAGATCTAGCGGGAGAGGCAGAGACCCAGTACTTC
CDR3: CATSRDLAGEAETQYF
J: TRBJ2-5
D: TRBD2
V: TRBV15
size: -

DNA: TGCGCCAGCAGCTTAAGGGCAGGGGGAGCGAACACTGAAGCTTTCTTT
CDR3: CASSLRAGGANTEAFF
J: TRBJ1-1
D: TRBD1
V: TRBV7-2
size: -

DNA: TGCGCCAGCAGCTCTCGACAGGGGGTGGCCTACGAGCAGTACTTC
CDR3: CASSSRQGVAYEQYF
J: TRBJ2-7
D: TRBD1
V: TRBV5-1
size: -

DNA: TGTGCCAGCCGGCCCCTGGCGCAGTATTTT
CDR3: CASRPLAQYF
J: TRBJ2-3
D: -
V: TRBV2
size: -

DNA: TGCGCCAGCAGCGCGCAGGGTAAAGAGCAGTTCTTC
CDR3: CASSAQGKEQFF
J: TRBJ2-1
D: -
V: TRBV5-1
size: -

DNA: TGCAGTGCTAGATATCCAGCGGGGGCGTACGAGCAGTACTTC
CDR3: CSARYPAGAYEQYF
J: TRBJ2-7
D: TRBD2
V: TRBV20-1
size: -

DNA: TGTGCCAGCAGTTCCGGGCGCCGCCTCTACAATGGGCAGTTCTTC
CDR3: CASSSGRRLYNGQFF
J: TRBJ2-1
D: -
V: TRBV12-3/TRBV12-4
size: -

DNA: TGTGCCAGCAGCTTAGCGCGCGCAGCTGGGGCCAACGTCCTGACTTTC
CDR3: CASSLARAAGANVLTF
J: TRBJ2-6
D: -
V: TRBV7-9
size: few

DNA: TGCAGCGTTGGGCGTAGCTGGAGCCCCCTGAGAGGCAATGAGCAGTTCTTC
CDR3: CSVGRSWSPLRGNEQFF
J: TRBJ2-1
D: -
V: TRBV29-1
size: -

DNA: TGCAGTGCTAGAGGAGCCGGCGGACAGTCTTTCTACGAGCAGTACTTC
CDR3: CSARGAGGQSFYEQYF
J: TRBJ2-7
D: -
V: TRBV20-1
size: few

DNA: TGCAGCGCCGACGGGGACAGGGCCCTAGGTGAGCAGTTCTTC
CDR3: CSADGDRALGEQFF
J: TRBJ2-1
D: TRBD1
V: TRBV29-1
size: -

DNA: TGCAGCGCCCAGCGTCGCATTTCTAATGAGCAGTTCTTC
CDR3: CSAQRRISNEQFF
J: TRBJ2-1
D: -
V: TRBV29-1
size: few

DNA: TGTGCCAGCAGTTACGCGGCGGGAGTCCCCCTGGTGGATGAGCAGTTCTTC
CDR3: CASSYAAGVPLVDEQFF
J: TRBJ2-1
D: TRBD2
V: TRBV6-2/TRBV6-3
size: -

DNA: TGTGCCAGCAGCTACGGACTAGCGCACACAGATACGCAGTATTTT
CDR3: CASSYGLAHTDTQYF
J: TRBJ2-3
D: TRBD2
V: TRBV6-1
size: -

DNA: TGTGCCAGCAGGCTCCTGATCCAAGAGACCCAGTACTTC
CDR3: CASRLLIQETQYF
J: TRBJ2-5
D: -
V: TRBV7-3
size: -

DNA: TGCAGTGCTAGAGATATCCCTGCAGCCTACGAGCAGTACTTC
CDR3: CSARDIPAAYEQYF
J: TRBJ2-7
D: -
V: TRBV20-1
size: few

DNA: TGTGCCAGCAGCTTGCATCTTAGCTCACTTCCCGGCGCAGATACGCAGTATTTT
CDR3: CASSLHLSSLPGADTQYF
J: TRBJ2-3
D: -
V: TRBV5-6
size: -

DNA: TGTGCCAGCAATAAAGGGGGACAGGGGGATCAAGAGACCCAGTACTTC
CDR3: CASNKGGQGDQETQYF
J: TRBJ2-5
D: TRBD1
V: TRBV7-9
size: -

DNA: TGCGCCAGCAGCGTCCGGGACAGGCTTAGCAATCAGCCCCAGCATTTT
CDR3: CASSVRDRLSNQPQHF
J: TRBJ1-5
D: TRBD1
V: TRBV5-1
size: few

DNA: TGCAGTGCTACGGGACAGGGATCTTCCTACGAGCAGTACTTC
CDR3: CSATGQGSSYEQYF
J: TRBJ2-7
D: TRBD1
V: TRBV20-1
size: -

DNA: TGTGCCAGCAGTTCGACAGGCAGTCCCTTGGGCGAGCAGTACTTC
CDR3: CASSSTGSPLGEQYF
J: TRBJ2-7
D: -
V: TRBV6-5
size: -

DNA: TGTGCCAGCAGCTTGGCTAGCGGGGGGTACCGGATCCAAGAGACCCAGTACTTC
CDR3: CASSLASGGYRIQETQYF
J: TRBJ2-5
D: TRBD2
V: TRBV5-6
size: -

DNA: TGCAGTGCTTACTCCGGGACTAGCGGGTCCCTTGAGCAGTTCTTC
CDR3: CSAYSGTSGSLEQFF
J: TRBJ2-1
D: TRBD2
V: TRBV20-1
size: few

DNA: TGCAGCGTTGGGGGGGCAGGGGGTGAGAAGTTCTACAATGAGCAGTTCTTC
CDR3: CSVGGAGGEKFYNEQFF
J: TRBJ2-1
D: -
V: TRBV29-1
size: -

DNA: TGCGCCAGCAGCTCCTCGACTAGCGGGGGGGGTTGGCAAGAGACCCAGTACTTC
CDR3: CASSSSTSGGGWQETQYF
J: TRBJ2-5
D: TRBD2
V: TRBV5-1
size: -

DNA: TGTGCCAGCAGGGCAGCCGATAGGTATGGCTACACCTTC
CDR3: CASRAADRYGYTF
J: TRBJ1-2
D: -
V: TRBV2
size: -

DNA: TGTGCCAGCAGCCAAGGACGGGTCACTGAAGCTTTCTTT
CDR3: CASSQGRVTEAFF
J: TRBJ1-1
D: -
V: TRBV3-1
size: -

DNA: TGCGCCAGCAGCCAAGACTCCAAGATCCATGGCTACACCTTC
CDR3: CASSQDSKIHGYTF
J: TRBJ1-2
D: -
V: TRBV4-1
size: -

DNA: TGTGCCAGCAGCTTAGATCCATACTCCGAGCAGTACTTC
CDR3: CASSLDPYSEQYF
J: TRBJ2-7
D: -
V: TRBV7-9
size: -

DNA: TGTGCCAGCAGTGATAGGGCTAGCGGGAGGAGCGAGCAGTACTTC
CDR3: CASSDRASGRSEQYF
J: TRBJ2-7
D: TRBD2
V: TRBV2
size: -

DNA: TGCGCCAGCTCCCAGGGACAGGGGGCGAACTATGGCTACACCTTC
CDR3: CASSQGQGANYGYTF
J: TRBJ1-2
D: TRBD1
V: TRBV3-1
size: -

DNA: TGCGCCAGCAGCTTGGAGTGGACGCCCTTAGGAGCTTTCTTT
CDR3: CASSLEWTPLGAFF
J: TRBJ1-1
D: -
V: TRBV5-1
size: -

DNA: TGTGCCAGCAGTGAAGGGGTAATCAATGAGCAGTTCTTC
CDR3: CASSEGVINEQFF
J: TRBJ2-1
D: -
V: TRBV6-1
size: -

DNA: TGTGCCAGCAGCTTAGCAGGGTCAAACCTCTACAATGAGCAGTTCTTC
CDR3: CASSLAGSNLYNEQFF
J: TRBJ2-1
D: -
V: TRBV7-6
size: -

DNA: TGCAGCGCCCGGACTAGCGGATGGGCAGATACGCAGTATTTT
CDR3: CSARTSGWADTQYF
J: TRBJ2-3
D: TRBD2
V: TRBV29-1
size: -

DNA: TGTGCCAGCAGACCCCGGGACAGGACCTACGAGCAGTACTTC
CDR3: CASRPRDRTYEQYF
J: TRBJ2-7
D: TRBD1
V: TRBV27
size: few

DNA: TGTGCCAGCAGCTTAGCGCGGACAGGGACGAGGATCGAGCAGTACTTC
CDR3: CASSLARTGTRIEQYF
J: TRBJ2-7
D: TRBD1
V: TRBV7-6
size: -